The source of this T cell receptor beta chain is a study of blood T cell repertoires in COVID-19. This table comes from immunoSEQ multiplex PCR, and its TCRdb copy is limited to in-frame clones, with some not included. There are tens of thousands of clones in the sample; less than 85% occur only once, and approximately 2.4% lies in the top ten. Sequencing used peripheral blood. This clonotype was sampled from a human donor with acute or convalescent COVID-19. The donor label of this sample is uncertain.

Written as DNA, the CDR3 is TGTGCCACCAGTGATTCCGGGACAGGGGACAATGAGCAGTTCTTC. Protein product: CATSDSGTGDNEQFF. The chain uses TRBV24-1 and TRBJ2-1, with 10 bases aligning to TRBD1. The germline V gene encodes CDR1 KGHDR and CDR2 SFDVKD. The CDR3 is 15 residues long. With V trimmed by 2 bases and J by 5 bases, 2 bases remained unmatched.